This T cell receptor beta chain stems from a study of shared clonotypes between healthy human individuals. Note on this clone: Other DNA sequences within the sample encode an identical CDR3.

Measured with immunoSEQ multiplex PCR; TCRdb has only the in-frame clones, and not every one. The data contain 500,000 to 650,000 clones, roughly four fifths of them singletons. The CDR3 is made up of 12 amino acids. From germline, CDR1 is GTSNPN and CDR2 SVGIG (reference sequence). V lost 5 bases and J 1 base, leaving 8 bases between the germline ends. The sequenced sample was PBMCs. The sequence was collected from a woman between 35 and 50 years old in good health. Some clones in this sample may be carry-over from other donors' samples. The chain combines TRBV30 with TRBJ1-1, with no clear D. This CDR3 is CAWGPGNTEAFF. CDR3 in DNA: TGTGCCTGGGGTCCCGGGAACACTGAAGCTTTCTTT.